This T cell receptor (beta chain) was sequenced during a study of T cells in Graves' hyperthyroidism and ophthalmopathy (dated by TCRdb to about 2019). In terms of the full investigation: Peripheral blood samples were taken at initial diagnosis, before any treatment was given. A discovery cohort of approximately 97 patients, roughly 40 with Graves' ophthalmopathy and roughly 59 with stable Graves' hyperthyroidism, was used to find distinguishing TCR V-J signatures. Prospective prediction of ophthalmopathy was tested in an independent validation cohort consisting of fewer than 20 hyperthyroidism patients and more than 15 patients who later progressed to ophthalmopathy. The roughly 90 discovery patients were divided at random into training and test sets in a 7:3 ratio. The study also compared thyroid tissue and blood T-cell repertoires from roughly six Graves' hyperthyroidism patients. Following sampling, methimazole starting at 30 mg daily was given to hyperthyroidism patients, and high-dose intravenous methylprednisolone was given to ophthalmopathy patients. The paper describes TCR Vbeta CDR3 sequencing of 135 peripheral blood samples, made up of about 41 ophthalmopathy patients, roughly 80 hyperthyroidism patients and 17 progressor patients.

In its sample, this clonotype was seen many times. There is no known antigen for this receptor. Within one base of it there is no much larger clone, and no base qualities were kept. Amplification of TCR beta CDR3 regions was carried out from RNA transcripts. For the first round of RT-PCR on the TCR CDR3, the HTBI primer set was used together with the Qiagen OneStep RT-PCR kit. A second multiplex PCR round built the libraries, followed by size selection and purification. The libraries were sequenced on an Illumina HiSeq2000 using paired-end 100 bp reads. The authors' analysis ran thus. SOAPnuke was used to process the raw data, removing reads that contained adapters or uncalled bases, had a mean Phred below 15, or lacked an exact match to the constant primer or identifier. High-quality paired reads were merged using COPE v1.2.5, and each unique nucleotide sequence was defined as a clonotype. MiTCR v1.1 was used to align clonotypes to the IMGT TRBV, TRBD and TRBJ reference segments. The analysis was restricted to V-J combinations with a frequency above 0.0001, which together covered approximately 99% of the repertoires. The TCS score was defined as F50 (clonal expansion) divided by E x V (chaos), with BLOSUM62-based TCRdist calculated between CDR3 peptides within each V-J. Welch's t-statistics and random forest reduced 450 to 600 V-J features to 13, which were used in a naive Bayes classifier (R e1071). TCRdb reprocessed the public reads (quality trimming at Q25 with fastp, clone calling with MiXCR) and kept in-frame beta chains. CDR3 protein duplicates are merged, each entry listing the most common genes and DNA. For this entry, the V and J calls and clone size follow TCRdb and not the study's own pipeline. The sample table shows about 520,000 distinct CDR3 sequences, and 20% are seen once. 26% of the sample is in the top ten clones.

Including cysteine and phenylalanine, the CDR3 has 15 amino acids. The read is trimmed to its CDR3 DNA, 45 bases read in frame from base 1. The junction carries 17 bases between V and J, which are trimmed by 3 bases and 5 bases respectively. The germline V gene yields SGHRS for CDR1 and YFSETQ for CDR2. Graves' hyperthyroidism was defined as stable when no progression to ophthalmopathy occurred over 18 months of follow-up. Hyperthyroidism patients were newly diagnosed, with disease duration under 2 months, and aged 18 to 65 years. The study excluded patients with uncontrolled infections, other autoimmune diseases, pregnancy or lactation. Diagnoses were established on the basis of clinical symptoms, serum thyroxine and TRAb, thyroid ultrasound, and orbital computed tomography. Ficoll-Paque density gradient centrifugation was used to isolate PBMCs from approximately 11 ml of fresh peripheral blood. Total RNA was extracted with Trizol reagent, and quality was checked on an Agilent 2100 Bioanalyzer.

Study-level results and caveats: During validation, the model predicted progression to ophthalmopathy a median of about 6.5 months ahead of onset, with approximately 71% sensitivity and 72.22% specificity. Blood samples also contained most of the expanded thyroid clonotypes (frequency above 0.001), which suggests that blood repertoires may reflect thyroid immune responses. Sample size was not statistically predetermined, and investigators were not blinded to group allocation. Ophthalmopathy was separated from stable hyperthyroidism by a 13 V-J signature model, with over 85% sensitivity and about 84% specificity obtained in cross-validation and 80%/75% obtained in testing.

The sample was blood. The receptor was derived from a man aged 18 to 30 with Graves' hyperthyroidism. Here the chain combines TRBV5-1 and TRBJ1-1; no D gene can be assigned with confidence. The CDR3 region: CASSSSRGFGTEAFF. DNA sequence: TGCGCCAGCAGCTCGTCGCGGGGTTTTGGGACTGAAGCTTTCTTT.